This T cell receptor beta chain was sequenced in a study of T-cell memory formation after mild COVID-19. Study-wide results and limits: Balance between CD4 and CD8 was seen in clones contracting day 15 to 85, and a CD4+ lean was seen in later expanders.

Each CDR3 protein is one row after TCRdb ran MiXCR on the 5' RACE reads. The sample has hundreds of thousands of distinct CDR3 sequences, around a quarter seen once. Trimming shortened V by 6 bases and J by 1 base, and 16 bases separated the two germline ends. The CDR3 has 15 amino acids. Per the germline V gene, CDR1 is MGHDK and CDR2 is SYGVNS. A note on this clonotype: What it recognizes is unknown.

This receptor was obtained from an adult woman who had mild COVID-19 (a few samples of this study predate the infection). Cell type and time point are not known. The chain uses TRBV25-1 and TRBJ2-7; TRBD2 is a possible D gene (5 bases). The sequenced sample consisted of PBMCs or a T cell subset sorted from them (not recorded which). The CDR3 DNA follows: TGTGCCAGCAGATCACGGAGCGGCCAATCCTACGAGCAGTACTTC. It codes for CASRSRSGQSYEQYF.